This T cell receptor (beta chain) was recorded in a study of blood T cell repertoires in COVID-19. Study context: Samples taken during acute and convalescent COVID-19 were collected in the United States, Italy and Spain.

In the authors' methods: From reference gene primer amplification, estimates of nucleated cell counts were derived. The method was immunoSEQ multiplex PCR; TCRdb's version includes in-frame clones alone and lacks a portion of them. Clone size and V and J calls were adopted from that table, with D and trimming inferred from the DNA. The table lists hundreds of thousands of clones, around 90% of them singletons. V was clipped by 3 bases and J by 0 bases, with 13 bases between them. The CDR3 has 16 amino acids. Participants had their cohort set by participant-reported clinical history. The receptor comes from a man aged 55 to 70 who had recovered from COVID-19. This chain links TRBV5-3 with TRBJ2-1, with D maybe TRBD2 (6 bases). TRBV5-3 is labeled an ORF, and its function is uncertain. The sequenced sample consisted of PBMCs or T cells enriched from blood (not recorded which). CDR3 region: CARSSGAGSSYNEQFF. DNA for the CDR3: TGTGCCAGAAGCTCAGGAGCGGGTAGCTCCTACAATGAGCAGTTCTTC.